These T cell receptor beta chains were read from a single sample in a study of identical twins. MiXCR, run by TCRdb on the 5' RACE reads, gives a single entry per CDR3 protein. This sample has under 500,000 distinct CDR3 sequences, with approximately 14% found just once. This sample was shared with a second study, whose subject was yellow fever vaccine responses in identical twins.

Material for sequencing was CD4+ T cells sorted from blood. These receptor sequences come from a woman in her late teens or twenties in good health. Each CDR3 is given with its conserved first and last residue. The order of the fields is clone size, D gene, V gene, J gene, CDR3 DNA, CDR3 protein. The D gene is left open where the match is weak. Part of the rows lack a size; the others show once, few, many or a class for expanded clones.

.	.	TRBV5-6	TRBJ2-1	TGTGCCATGGGCCCCGGGCTCCTCTGCAATGAGCAGTTCTTC	CAMGPGLLCNEQFF
few	.	TRBV7-8	TRBJ1-1	TGTGCCAGCAGCTTAGATCCCAGTCGAGGTACTGAAGCTTTCTTT	CASSLDPSRGTEAFF
.	TRBD1	TRBV18	TRBJ2-7	TGTGCCAGCTCACCACCGGGACAGGCTGACTACGAGCAGTACTTC	CASSPPGQADYEQYF
.	.	TRBV14	TRBJ2-7	TGTGCCAGCAGCCAAGGGACCCCAAGGAGGCCCTACGAGCAGTACTTC	CASSQGTPRRPYEQYF
few	TRBD2	TRBV20-1	TRBJ2-5	TGCAGTGCTAGAGATCTAGCGGGGGGTCCGACAGAGACCCAGTACTTC	CSARDLAGGPTETQYF
.	TRBD2	TRBV4-3	TRBJ2-3	TGCGCCAGCAGCCAAGACTGGTTCGCGGGAGGGGGCACAGATACGCAGTATTTT	CASSQDWFAGGGTDTQYF
.	.	TRBV29-1	TRBJ1-2	TGCAGCGGGACAGTGAACTATGGCTACACCTTC	CSGTVNYGYTF
few	TRBD2	TRBV12-3/TRBV12-4	TRBJ2-5	TGTGCCAGCAGTCCCCCGGGACTAGCGGGAGAGGTTACCGAGACCCAGTACTTC	CASSPPGLAGEVTETQYF
.	TRBD2	TRBV12-3/TRBV12-4	TRBJ2-5	TGTGCCAGCAGTTTTCTGGGTCTAGCGGGGGGCGTATGGGAGACCCAGTACTTC	CASSFLGLAGGVWETQYF
few	.	TRBV27	TRBJ1-5	TGTGCCAGCAGGGACCGGACAGCTCAGCCCCAGCATTTT	CASRDRTAQPQHF
.	.	TRBV27	TRBJ1-5	TGTGCCAGCAGTTCATCGGGACGGCGAATTAGCAATCAGCCCCAGCATTTT	CASSSSGRRISNQPQHF
few	.	TRBV7-2	TRBJ2-7	TGTGCCAGCAGCTCAGACGAGACTAGGGCCTACGAGCAGTACTTC	CASSSDETRAYEQYF
few	TRBD1	TRBV7-9	TRBJ1-2	TGTGCCAGCAGCTTAGCAGGGGGCCCTTCTAACTATGGCTACACCTTC	CASSLAGGPSNYGYTF
few	.	TRBV11-2	TRBJ2-2	TGTGCCAGCGGCGCAACTTCTCTCGCCGGGGAGCTGTTTTTT	CASGATSLAGELFF
many	.	TRBV2	TRBJ1-2	TGTGCCAGCAGTGAGGGGTTATGGACACCCGCTAACTATGGCTACACCTTC	CASSEGLWTPANYGYTF
few	.	TRBV7-2	TRBJ2-4	TGTGCCAGCAGCTTACAGCGTATGAACATTCAGTACTTC	CASSLQRMNIQYF
many	.	TRBV3-1	TRBJ2-7	TGTGCCAGCAGCCACTCCTACGAGCAGTACTTC	CASSHSYEQYF
.	.	TRBV12-3/TRBV12-4	TRBJ2-6	TGTGCCAGCAGTTTCTCCGGTGGGGCCAACGTCCTGACTTTC	CASSFSGGANVLTF
.	.	TRBV27	TRBJ2-5	TGTGCCAGCAGTTTATTCGGCCCTGGGGAGACCCAGTACTTC	CASSLFGPGETQYF
few	.	TRBV5-6	TRBJ2-3	TGTGCCAGCAGCTTTTCGGACCTCAGCACAGATACGCAGTATTTT	CASSFSDLSTDTQYF
few	.	TRBV2	TRBJ2-3	TGTGCCAGCGGGTGGGCAGCGGTGGGCACAGATACGCAGTATTTT	CASGWAAVGTDTQYF
few	.	TRBV4-2	TRBJ2-7	TGTGCCAGCAGCCAAGATTTTCGCGAGCAGTACTTC	CASSQDFREQYF
many	.	TRBV11-3	TRBJ1-6	TGTGCCAGCAGCTTCGCCCCCGGGGACTTAGGGGATTCACCCCTCCACTTT	CASSFAPGDLGDSPLHF
.	.	TRBV11-2	TRBJ2-1	TGTGCCAGCAGCTCCCTTGTCGGGACCTACAATGAGCAGTTCTTC	CASSSLVGTYNEQFF
few	TRBD1	TRBV6-5	TRBJ2-7	TGTGCCAGCAGATACGGACAGGGGGCCTACGAGCAGTACTTC	CASRYGQGAYEQYF
few	TRBD1	TRBV6-5	TRBJ2-7	TGTGCCAGCAGTTACTCGACGGGACAGTTCTACGAGCAGTACTTC	CASSYSTGQFYEQYF
few	TRBD2	TRBV5-1	TRBJ2-7	TGCGCCAGCAGCTTCCCGGGGGGGAACGAGCAGTACTTC	CASSFPGGNEQYF
few	.	TRBV19	TRBJ2-7	TGTGCCAGTAGTATGTCGCCGGGGAGCTCCTACGAGCAGTACTTC	CASSMSPGSSYEQYF
many	.	TRBV12-3/TRBV12-4	TRBJ1-2	TGTGCCAGCAGCCCGACAGGTGCGGACTATGGCTACACCTTC	CASSPTGADYGYTF
.	.	TRBV11-2	TRBJ2-7	TGTGCCAGCAGCTTAATCGGAGTCTACGAGCAGTACTTC	CASSLIGVYEQYF
few	.	TRBV20-1	TRBJ2-3	TGCAGTGCTCCGGGAGCCATGGATACGCAGTATTTT	CSAPGAMDTQYF
.	TRBD1	TRBV5-1	TRBJ2-3	TGCGCCAGCAGCTTGGCCCGGACCAGAGACAGGGTTGAGTATTTT	CASSLARTRDRVEYF
few	.	TRBV6-6	TRBJ1-5	TGTGCCAGCAGCCACGGTAAAGGCCAGCCCCAGCATTTT	CASSHGKGQPQHF
.	.	TRBV3-1	TRBJ1-5	TGTGCCAGCAGCCCCCGGGGCGCCAATCAGCCCCAGCATTTT	CASSPRGANQPQHF
.	TRBD2	TRBV2	TRBJ2-3	TGTGCCAGCAGTGCGCTCCGGGGTAGCGGGGGCACAGATACGCAGTATTTT	CASSALRGSGGTDTQYF
.	.	TRBV5-1	TRBJ1-2	TGCGCCAGCCGACTTGGGACGGATTATGGCTACACCTTC	CASRLGTDYGYTF
few	TRBD1	TRBV20-1	TRBJ2-7	TGCAGTGCAGATAGACAGGGCTACGAGCAGTACTTC	CSADRQGYEQYF
few	.	TRBV20-1	TRBJ1-3	TGCAGTGCCGGACGGGACGCTGGAAACACCATATATTTT	CSAGRDAGNTIYF